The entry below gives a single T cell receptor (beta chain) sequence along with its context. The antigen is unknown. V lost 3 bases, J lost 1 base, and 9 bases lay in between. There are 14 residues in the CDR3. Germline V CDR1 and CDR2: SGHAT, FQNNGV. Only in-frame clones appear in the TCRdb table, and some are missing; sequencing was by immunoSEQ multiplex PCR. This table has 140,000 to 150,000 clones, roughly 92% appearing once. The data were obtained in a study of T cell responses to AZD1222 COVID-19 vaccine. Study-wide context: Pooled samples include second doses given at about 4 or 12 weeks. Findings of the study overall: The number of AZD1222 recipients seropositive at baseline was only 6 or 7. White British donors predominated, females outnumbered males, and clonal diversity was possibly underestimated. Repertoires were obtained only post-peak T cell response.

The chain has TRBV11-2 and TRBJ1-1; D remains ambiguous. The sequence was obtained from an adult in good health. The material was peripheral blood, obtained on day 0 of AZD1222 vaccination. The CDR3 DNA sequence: TGTGCCAGCAGCTTGGAGGGAAAGAACACTGAAGCTTTCTTT. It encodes CASSLEGKNTEAFF.